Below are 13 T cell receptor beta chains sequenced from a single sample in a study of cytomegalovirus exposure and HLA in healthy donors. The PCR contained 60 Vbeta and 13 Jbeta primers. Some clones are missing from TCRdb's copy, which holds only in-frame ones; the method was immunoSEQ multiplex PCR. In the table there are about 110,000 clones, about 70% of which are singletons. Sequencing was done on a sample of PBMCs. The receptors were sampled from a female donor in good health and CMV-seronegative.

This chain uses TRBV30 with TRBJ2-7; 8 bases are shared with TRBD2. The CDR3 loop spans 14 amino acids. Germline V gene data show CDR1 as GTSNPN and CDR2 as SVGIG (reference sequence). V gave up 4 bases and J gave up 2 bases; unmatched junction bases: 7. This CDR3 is CAWTPGLVAYEQYF. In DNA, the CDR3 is TGTGCCTGGACCCCGGGACTAGTTGCCTACGAGCAGTACTTC. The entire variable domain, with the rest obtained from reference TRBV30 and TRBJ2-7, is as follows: SQTIHQWPATLVQPVGSPLSLECTVEGTSNPNLYWYRQAAGRGLQLLFYSVGIGQISSEVPQNLSASRPQDRQFILSSKKLLLSDSGFYLCAWTPGLVAYEQYFGPGTRLTVT.

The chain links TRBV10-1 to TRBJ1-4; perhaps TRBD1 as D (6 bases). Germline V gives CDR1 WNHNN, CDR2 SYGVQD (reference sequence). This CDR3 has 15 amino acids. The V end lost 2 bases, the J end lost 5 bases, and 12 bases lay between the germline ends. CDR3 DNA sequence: TGCGCCAGCAGTGAGCGAGGCAGGGGAAATGAAAAACTGTTTTTT. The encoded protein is CASSERGRGNEKLFF.

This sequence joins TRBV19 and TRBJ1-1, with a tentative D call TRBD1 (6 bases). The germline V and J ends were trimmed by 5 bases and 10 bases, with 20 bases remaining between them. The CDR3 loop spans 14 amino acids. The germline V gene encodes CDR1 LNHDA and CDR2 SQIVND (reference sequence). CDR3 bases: TGTGCCAGTAGTCCCGAGGGGGGGTCGGTCCGAGCTTTCTTT. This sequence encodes CASSPEGGSVRAFF. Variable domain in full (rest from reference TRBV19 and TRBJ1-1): DGGITQSPKYLFRKEGQNVTLSCEQNLNHDAMYWYRQDPGQGLRLIYYSQIVNDFQKGDIAEGYSVSREKKESFPLTVTSAQKNPTAFYLCASSPEGGSVRAFFGQGTRLTVV.

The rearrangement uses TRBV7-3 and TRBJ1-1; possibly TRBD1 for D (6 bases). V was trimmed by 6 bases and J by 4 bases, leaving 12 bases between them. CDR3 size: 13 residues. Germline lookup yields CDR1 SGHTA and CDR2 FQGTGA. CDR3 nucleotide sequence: TGTGCCAGCAGGAACAGGGTAGGCACTGAAGCTTTCTTT. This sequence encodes CASRNRVGTEAFF.

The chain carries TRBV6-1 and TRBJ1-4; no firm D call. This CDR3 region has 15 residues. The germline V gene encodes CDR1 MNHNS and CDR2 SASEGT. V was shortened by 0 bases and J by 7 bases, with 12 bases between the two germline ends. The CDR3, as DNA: TGTGCCAGCAGTGAAGCCGGAGGGTTGGGTGAAAAACTGTTTTTT. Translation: CASSEAGGLGEKLFF.

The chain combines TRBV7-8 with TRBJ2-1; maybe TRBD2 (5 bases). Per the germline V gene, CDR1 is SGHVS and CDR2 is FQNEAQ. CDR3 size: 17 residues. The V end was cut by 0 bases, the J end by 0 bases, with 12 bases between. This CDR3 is CASSLAGRQRSYNEQFF. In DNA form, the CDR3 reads TGTGCCAGCAGCTTAGCGGGGAGACAACGCTCCTACAATGAGCAGTTCTTC.

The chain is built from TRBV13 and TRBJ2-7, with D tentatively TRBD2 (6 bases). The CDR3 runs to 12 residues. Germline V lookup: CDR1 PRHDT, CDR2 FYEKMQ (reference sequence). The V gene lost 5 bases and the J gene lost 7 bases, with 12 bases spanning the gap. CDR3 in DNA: TGTGCCAGCAGCCAAGGGACTCGGGAGCAGTACTTC. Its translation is CASSQGTREQYF. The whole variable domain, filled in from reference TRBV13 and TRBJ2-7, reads AAGVIQSPRHLIKEKRETATLKCYPIPRHDTVYWYQQGPGQDPQFLISFYEKMQSDKGSIPDRFSAQQFSDYHSELNMSSLELGDSALYFCASSQGTREQYFGPGTRLTVT.

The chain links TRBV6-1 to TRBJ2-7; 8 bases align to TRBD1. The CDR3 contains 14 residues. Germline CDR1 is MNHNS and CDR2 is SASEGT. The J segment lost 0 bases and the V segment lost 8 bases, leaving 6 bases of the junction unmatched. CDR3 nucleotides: TGTGCCAGCGACAGGACAGGGAGCTCCTACGAGCAGTACTTC. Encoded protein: CASDRTGSSYEQYF.

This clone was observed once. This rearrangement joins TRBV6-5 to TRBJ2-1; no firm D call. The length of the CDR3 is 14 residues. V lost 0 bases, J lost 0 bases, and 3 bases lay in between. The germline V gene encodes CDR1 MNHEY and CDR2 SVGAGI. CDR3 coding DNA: TGTGCCAGCAGTTACTCCCGCTCCTACAATGAGCAGTTCTTC. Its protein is CASSYSRSYNEQFF.

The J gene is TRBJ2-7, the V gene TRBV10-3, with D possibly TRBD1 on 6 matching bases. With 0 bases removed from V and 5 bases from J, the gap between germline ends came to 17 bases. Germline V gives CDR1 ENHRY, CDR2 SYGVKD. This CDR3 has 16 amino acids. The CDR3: CAISESSGQVFDEQYF. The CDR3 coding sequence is TGTGCCATCAGTGAGTCCTCGGGACAAGTGTTCGACGAGCAGTACTTC.

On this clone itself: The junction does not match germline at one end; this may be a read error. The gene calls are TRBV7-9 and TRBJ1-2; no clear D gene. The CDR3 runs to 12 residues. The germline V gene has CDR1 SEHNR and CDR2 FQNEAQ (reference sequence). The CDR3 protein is CSSSIEVYGYTF. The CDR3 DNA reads TGTTCCAGCAGCATCGAGGTCTATGGCTACACCTTC.

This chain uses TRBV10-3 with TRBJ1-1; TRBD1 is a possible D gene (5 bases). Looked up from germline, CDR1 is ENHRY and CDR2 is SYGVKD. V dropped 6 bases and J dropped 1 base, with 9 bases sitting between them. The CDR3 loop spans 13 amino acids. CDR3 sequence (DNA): TGTGCCATCAGGCGTGGACAGAACACTGAAGCTTTCTTT. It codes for CAIRRGQNTEAFF.

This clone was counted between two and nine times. CDR3 sequence: CASSPRLARVSYNEQFF. The CDR3 DNA reads TGCGCCAGCAGCCCGCGACTAGCGAGGGTGTCATACAATGAGCAGTTCTTC. The V and J genes are TRBV5-1 and TRBJ2-1; 8 positions agree with TRBD2. The CDR3 totals 17 residues. Germline assignment: CDR1 SGHRS and CDR2 YFSETQ. With 4 bases clipped from V and 4 bases from J, the junction kept 13 bases outside the gene matches.